These T cell receptor beta chains were read from a single sample in a study of OX40 agonist ivuxolimab in advanced cancers. Here immunoSEQ multiplex PCR was the method, and the copy in TCRdb shows in-frame clones only, minus some. Of tens of thousands of clones listed, 85% to 90% are singletons. Sample: CD4+ or CD8+ T cells sorted from blood, taken in a trial of the OX40 agonist ivuxolimab. The source of these receptors is an adult with an advanced solid tumor such as melanoma, head and neck, liver or kidney cancer. Both conserved end residues are part of each CDR3. A D gene is named only where the DNA matches it firmly. Expanded clones get a size class; other rows say once, few or many, or leave the size out.

cdr3_nt: TGTGCCATCAGTGAGTCAGGGGGGTCGAGCAATCAGCCCCAGCATTTT
cdr3_aa: CAISESGGSSNQPQHF
d_call: NA
j_call: TRBJ1-5
clone_size: NA
v_call: TRBV10-3

cdr3_nt: TGTGCCAGCAGCGTAGACTCCCAGGTAGTATTGGGGCATGGCTACACCTTC
cdr3_aa: CASSVDSQVVLGHGYTF
d_call: NA
j_call: TRBJ1-2
clone_size: NA
v_call: TRBV9

cdr3_nt: TGTGCCAGCAGCCAAGTCACAGGGAACACTGAAGCTTTCTTT
cdr3_aa: CASSQVTGNTEAFF
d_call: NA
j_call: TRBJ1-1
clone_size: NA
v_call: TRBV4-2

cdr3_nt: TGTGCCAGCAGTTACATTTCAAGGGGCGATTCACCCCTCCACTTT
cdr3_aa: CASSYISRGDSPLHF
d_call: NA
j_call: TRBJ1-6
clone_size: NA
v_call: TRBV6-5

cdr3_nt: TGTGCCAGTAGTATTCTGGGCCAGTTCGGGTACGAGCAGTACTTC
cdr3_aa: CASSILGQFGYEQYF
d_call: NA
j_call: TRBJ2-7
clone_size: NA
v_call: TRBV19

cdr3_nt: TGCGCCAGCAGTGAGTCGGGGAATTGGGGGGGCCTCCCGGCCGGGGAGCTGTTTTTT
cdr3_aa: CASSESGNWGGLPAGELFF
d_call: NA
j_call: TRBJ2-2
clone_size: NA
v_call: TRBV10-1

cdr3_nt: TGTGCCAGTATCTCAGGGCCCCATAGCAATCAGCCCCAGCATTTT
cdr3_aa: CASISGPHSNQPQHF
d_call: NA
j_call: TRBJ1-5
clone_size: NA
v_call: TRBV19

cdr3_nt: TGTGCCATCAGTGCCGGACAGGGGGCTATCACTGAAGCTTTCTTT
cdr3_aa: CAISAGQGAITEAFF
d_call: TRBD1
j_call: TRBJ1-1
clone_size: NA
v_call: TRBV10-3

cdr3_nt: TGTGCCTGGAGTACCGAGGCTGAAGCTTTCTTT
cdr3_aa: CAWSTEAEAFF
d_call: NA
j_call: TRBJ1-1
clone_size: NA
v_call: TRBV30

cdr3_nt: TGCGCCAGCAGCTCGACTAGCGGGAGGTCCGGGGAGCTGTTTTTT
cdr3_aa: CASSSTSGRSGELFF
d_call: TRBD2
j_call: TRBJ2-2
clone_size: few
v_call: TRBV5-1

cdr3_nt: TGTGCCAGCAGGGAGACAGGGGGCCACTTCGGATATGGCTACACCTTC
cdr3_aa: CASRETGGHFGYGYTF
d_call: TRBD1
j_call: TRBJ1-2
clone_size: NA
v_call: TRBV6-4

cdr3_nt: TGTGCCAGCTCGCCTGTTATGAACACTGAAGCTTTCTTT
cdr3_aa: CASSPVMNTEAFF
d_call: NA
j_call: TRBJ1-1
clone_size: NA
v_call: TRBV18

cdr3_nt: TGTGCCAGCAGCCCCCGTGGAGGGGAGGACACTGAAGCTTTCTTT
cdr3_aa: CASSPRGGEDTEAFF
d_call: NA
j_call: TRBJ1-1
clone_size: NA
v_call: TRBV9

cdr3_nt: TGTGCCAGCAGTTACTCGGGTAGCAATCAGCCCCAGCATTTT
cdr3_aa: CASSYSGSNQPQHF
d_call: NA
j_call: TRBJ1-5
clone_size: NA
v_call: TRBV6-5

cdr3_nt: TGTGCCAGCAGTTTGGGGGCCAGGGTGGTACGGAACACTGAAGCTTTCTTT
cdr3_aa: CASSLGARVVRNTEAFF
d_call: NA
j_call: TRBJ1-1
clone_size: NA
v_call: TRBV28

cdr3_nt: TGTGCCAGCAGTTTGCAAGGGGACTATGGCTACACCTTC
cdr3_aa: CASSLQGDYGYTF
d_call: NA
j_call: TRBJ1-2
clone_size: NA
v_call: TRBV28

cdr3_nt: TGTGCCAGCAGCTCCTGGGGGGGCAGGGACGATGGCTACACCTTC
cdr3_aa: CASSSWGGRDDGYTF
d_call: NA
j_call: TRBJ1-2
clone_size: NA
v_call: TRBV7-2

cdr3_nt: TGTGCCAGCAGTCTGACAGAGAACTATGGCTACACCTTC
cdr3_aa: CASSLTENYGYTF
d_call: NA
j_call: TRBJ1-2
clone_size: NA
v_call: TRBV25-1

cdr3_nt: TGTGCCAGCAGTGACCATGACAGGGGGGTCAACACCGGGGAGCTGTTTTTT
cdr3_aa: CASSDHDRGVNTGELFF
d_call: TRBD1
j_call: TRBJ2-2
clone_size: NA
v_call: TRBV25-1

cdr3_nt: TGTGCCAGCAGCCCCCGGGCCTGGCACAATGAGCAGTTCTTC
cdr3_aa: CASSPRAWHNEQFF
d_call: NA
j_call: TRBJ2-1
clone_size: NA
v_call: TRBV7-2

cdr3_nt: TGCGCCAGCAGCCCACCGGGACAGGGGGACACCGGGGAGCTGTTTTTT
cdr3_aa: CASSPPGQGDTGELFF
d_call: TRBD1
j_call: TRBJ2-2
clone_size: NA
v_call: TRBV5-1

cdr3_nt: TGTGCCAGCAGCACAGGGGGCCCCCGTGGCTACACCTTC
cdr3_aa: CASSTGGPRGYTF
d_call: TRBD1
j_call: TRBJ1-2
clone_size: NA
v_call: TRBV5-5

cdr3_nt: TGTGCCAGAAGCAAAGGTTTTCGTGGGTACGAGCAGTACTTC
cdr3_aa: CARSKGFRGYEQYF
d_call: NA
j_call: TRBJ2-7
clone_size: NA
v_call: TRBV5-3

cdr3_nt: TGTGCCTGGAGTGTCGGGACACTGAATTCACCCCTCCACTTT
cdr3_aa: CAWSVGTLNSPLHF
d_call: NA
j_call: TRBJ1-6
clone_size: NA
v_call: TRBV30

cdr3_nt: TGTGCCAGCAGCTTAGGCCCCCGGGACCTTCAAGAGACCCAGTACTTC
cdr3_aa: CASSLGPRDLQETQYF
d_call: NA
j_call: TRBJ2-5
clone_size: NA
v_call: TRBV7-2

cdr3_nt: TGCAGCGTTGAGCCAGGGTCGGCTGAAGCTTTCTTT
cdr3_aa: CSVEPGSAEAFF
d_call: NA
j_call: TRBJ1-1
clone_size: NA
v_call: TRBV29-1

cdr3_nt: TGTGCCAGCAGTCCCCCGAGTGGAACCAGGCAAGAGACCCAGTACTTC
cdr3_aa: CASSPPSGTRQETQYF
d_call: NA
j_call: TRBJ2-5
clone_size: NA
v_call: TRBV7-9

cdr3_nt: TGCGCCAGCAGCCTTCGGGACCCCGGGGAGACCCAGTACTTC
cdr3_aa: CASSLRDPGETQYF
d_call: NA
j_call: TRBJ2-5
clone_size: NA
v_call: TRBV5-1

cdr3_nt: TGTGCCAGCAGCTTGACGGGCGGCGACACAGATACGCAGTATTTT
cdr3_aa: CASSLTGGDTDTQYF
d_call: NA
j_call: TRBJ2-3
clone_size: NA
v_call: TRBV7-2

cdr3_nt: TGTGCCAGTGCAAAACAGGGGAACACTGAAGCTTTCTTT
cdr3_aa: CASAKQGNTEAFF
d_call: NA
j_call: TRBJ1-1
clone_size: NA
v_call: TRBV19

cdr3_nt: TGTGCCAGTAGTATAAGGAGCAGGGGGCGCACAGATACGCAGTATTTT
cdr3_aa: CASSIRSRGRTDTQYF
d_call: TRBD1
j_call: TRBJ2-3
clone_size: NA
v_call: TRBV19

cdr3_nt: TGTGCCAGCAGCGGCGATTTGGACAGGGAAGCTTTCTTC
cdr3_aa: CASSGDLDREAFF
d_call: TRBD1
j_call: TRBJ1-1
clone_size: NA
v_call: TRBV9

cdr3_nt: TGTGCCAGTAGAAGCCTTGACAGCTTTAATGAAAAACTGTTTTTT
cdr3_aa: CASRSLDSFNEKLFF
d_call: NA
j_call: TRBJ1-4
clone_size: NA
v_call: TRBV19

cdr3_nt: TGTGCCAGTAGTATACGACAGGGACTCCAAGAGACCCAGTACTTC
cdr3_aa: CASSIRQGLQETQYF
d_call: NA
j_call: TRBJ2-5
clone_size: NA
v_call: TRBV19

cdr3_nt: TGTGCCTGGGGGGGGCTGGACACCGCACCCCAGCATTTT
cdr3_aa: CAWGGLDTAPQHF
d_call: NA
j_call: TRBJ1-5
clone_size: NA
v_call: TRBV30

cdr3_nt: TGTGCCAGCAGTTTATCGGGGACAGGTCATTATGGCTACACCTTC
cdr3_aa: CASSLSGTGHYGYTF
d_call: TRBD1
j_call: TRBJ1-2
clone_size: NA
v_call: TRBV27

cdr3_nt: TGTGCCAGCAGCAGACAGACAGGGACGGCAGAGACCCAGTACTTC
cdr3_aa: CASSRQTGTAETQYF
d_call: TRBD1
j_call: TRBJ2-5
clone_size: few
v_call: TRBV5-4

cdr3_nt: TGTGCCACCAGCAGAGCAGGTTTCGAGACCCAGTACTTC
cdr3_aa: CATSRAGFETQYF
d_call: NA
j_call: TRBJ2-5
clone_size: once
v_call: TRBV15

cdr3_nt: TGTGCCAGCAGCTTGGGTGTTCTCTCTGGGGCCAACGTCCTGACTTTC
cdr3_aa: CASSLGVLSGANVLTF
d_call: NA
j_call: TRBJ2-6
clone_size: NA
v_call: TRBV5-4

cdr3_nt: TGCGCCAGCAGCTTGGAGCGGTCCCTAGCGGTCTCCTACAATGAGCAGTTCTTC
cdr3_aa: CASSLERSLAVSYNEQFF
d_call: TRBD2
j_call: TRBJ2-1
clone_size: NA
v_call: TRBV5-1

cdr3_nt: TGTGCCAGCAGCTTAGATGCCTGGCAGCCCCAGCATTTT
cdr3_aa: CASSLDAWQPQHF
d_call: NA
j_call: TRBJ1-5
clone_size: NA
v_call: TRBV7-9

cdr3_nt: TGTGCCAGCAGCCGCCGAGGACAGGGAAGTACCGAGCAGTACTTC
cdr3_aa: CASSRRGQGSTEQYF
d_call: TRBD1
j_call: TRBJ2-7
clone_size: NA
v_call: TRBV7-9

cdr3_nt: TGTGCCAGCAGCTTGAGGGGAGTGGTGAACACTGAAGCTTTCTTT
cdr3_aa: CASSLRGVVNTEAFF
d_call: NA
j_call: TRBJ1-1
clone_size: NA
v_call: TRBV5-6

cdr3_nt: TGTGCCAGCAGCCCCCAAGCTGGAAACACCATATATTTT
cdr3_aa: CASSPQAGNTIYF
d_call: NA
j_call: TRBJ1-3
clone_size: NA
v_call: TRBV7-2

cdr3_nt: TGTGCCAGCAGCCCCGGACAGGGGCGGTTCTATGGCTACACCTTC
cdr3_aa: CASSPGQGRFYGYTF
d_call: TRBD1
j_call: TRBJ1-2
clone_size: NA
v_call: TRBV28

cdr3_nt: TGTGCCAGCTCTCCCCCAAGGACAGGGGTGGAGACCCAGTACTTC
cdr3_aa: CASSPPRTGVETQYF
d_call: TRBD1
j_call: TRBJ2-5
clone_size: few
v_call: TRBV7-9

cdr3_nt: TGTGCCAGCAGCGGACCCGGGACCGAGAGGACAGATACGCAGTATTTT
cdr3_aa: CASSGPGTERTDTQYF
d_call: NA
j_call: TRBJ2-3
clone_size: NA
v_call: TRBV7-9

cdr3_nt: TGTGCTAGTGGTTTGGTACTCGGCGGGAGCAGTGGTGAGCAGTTCTTC
cdr3_aa: CASGLVLGGSSGEQFF
d_call: TRBD2
j_call: TRBJ2-1
clone_size: NA
v_call: TRBV12-5